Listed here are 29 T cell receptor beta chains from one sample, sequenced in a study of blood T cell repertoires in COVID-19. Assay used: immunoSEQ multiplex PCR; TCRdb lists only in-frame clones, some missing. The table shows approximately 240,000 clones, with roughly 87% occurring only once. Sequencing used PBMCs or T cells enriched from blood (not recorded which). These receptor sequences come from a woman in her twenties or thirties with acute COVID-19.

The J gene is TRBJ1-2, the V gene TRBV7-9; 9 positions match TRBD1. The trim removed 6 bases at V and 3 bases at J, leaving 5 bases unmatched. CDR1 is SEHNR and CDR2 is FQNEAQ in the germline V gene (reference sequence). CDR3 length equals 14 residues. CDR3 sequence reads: CASSARTGDYGYTF. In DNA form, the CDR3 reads TGTGCCAGCAGTGCCAGGACAGGGGACTATGGCTACACCTTC.

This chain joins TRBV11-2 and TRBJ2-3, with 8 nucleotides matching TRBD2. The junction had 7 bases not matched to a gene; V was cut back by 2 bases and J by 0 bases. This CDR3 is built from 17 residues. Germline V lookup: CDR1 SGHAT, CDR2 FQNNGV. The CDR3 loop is CASSLRLSGASTDTQYF. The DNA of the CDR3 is TGTGCCAGCAGCTTACGTCTTAGCGGGGCCAGCACAGATACGCAGTATTTT.

CDR3 amino acids: CASSDRDDQPQHF. In DNA form, the CDR3 reads TGTGCCAGCAGCGACAGGGACGATCAGCCCCAGCATTTT. The chain links TRBV12-3 or TRBV12-4 to TRBJ1-5, with 7 bases identical to TRBD1. With V trimmed by 6 bases and J by 5 bases, 4 bases remained unmatched. The CDR3 loop spans 13 amino acids.

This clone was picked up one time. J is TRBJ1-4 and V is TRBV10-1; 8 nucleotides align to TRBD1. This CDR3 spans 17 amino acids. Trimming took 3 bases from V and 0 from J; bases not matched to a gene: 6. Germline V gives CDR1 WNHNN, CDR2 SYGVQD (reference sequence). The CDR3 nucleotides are TGCGCCAGCAGTGATGGACAGGGAACTGCAACTAATGAAAAACTGTTTTTT. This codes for CASSDGQGTATNEKLFF.

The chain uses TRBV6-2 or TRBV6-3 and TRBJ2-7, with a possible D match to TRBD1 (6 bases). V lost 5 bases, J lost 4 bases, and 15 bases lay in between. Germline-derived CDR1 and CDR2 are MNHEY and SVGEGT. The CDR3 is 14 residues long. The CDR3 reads CASSLTGIPYEQYF. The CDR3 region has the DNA TGTGCCAGCAGTCTCACAGGGATCCCATACGAGCAGTACTTC.

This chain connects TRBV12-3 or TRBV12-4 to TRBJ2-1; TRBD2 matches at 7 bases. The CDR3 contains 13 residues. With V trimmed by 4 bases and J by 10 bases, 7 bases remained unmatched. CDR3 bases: TGTGCCAGCAGTTCAAAGGGACTACTCGAGCAGTTCTTC. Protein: CASSSKGLLEQFF.

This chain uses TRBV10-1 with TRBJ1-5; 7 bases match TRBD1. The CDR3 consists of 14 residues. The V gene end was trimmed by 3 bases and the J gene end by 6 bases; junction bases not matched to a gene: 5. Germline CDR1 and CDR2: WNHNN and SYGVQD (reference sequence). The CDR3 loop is CASSERGLSQPQHF. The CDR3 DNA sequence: TGCGCCAGCAGTGAAAGGGGGCTAAGTCAGCCCCAGCATTTT.

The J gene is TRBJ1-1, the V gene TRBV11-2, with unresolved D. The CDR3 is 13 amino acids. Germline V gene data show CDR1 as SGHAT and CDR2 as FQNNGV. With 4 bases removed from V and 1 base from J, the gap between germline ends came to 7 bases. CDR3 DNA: TGTGCCAGCAGCTCCCAGTCGAACACTGAAGCTTTCTTT. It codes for CASSSQSNTEAFF.

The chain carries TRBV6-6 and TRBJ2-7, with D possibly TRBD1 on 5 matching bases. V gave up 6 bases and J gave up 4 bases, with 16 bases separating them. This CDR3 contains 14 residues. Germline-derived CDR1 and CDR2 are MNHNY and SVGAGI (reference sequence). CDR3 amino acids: CASRYLQESYEQYF. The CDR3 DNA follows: TGTGCCAGCAGATACCTACAGGAGTCTTACGAGCAGTACTTC.

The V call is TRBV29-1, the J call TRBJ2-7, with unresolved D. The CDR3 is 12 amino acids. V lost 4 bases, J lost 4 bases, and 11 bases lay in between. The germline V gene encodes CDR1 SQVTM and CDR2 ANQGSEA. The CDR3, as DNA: TGCAGCGTTGTACTAAGCCAGTACGAGCAGTACTTC. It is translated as CSVVLSQYEQYF.

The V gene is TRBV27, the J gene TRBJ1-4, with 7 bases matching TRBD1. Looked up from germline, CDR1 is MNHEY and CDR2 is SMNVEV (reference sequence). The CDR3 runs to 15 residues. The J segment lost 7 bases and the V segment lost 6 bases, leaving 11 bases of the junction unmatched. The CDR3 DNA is TGTGCCAGCAGCCCCCAGGGGGGTTTTGGTGAAAAACTGTTTTTT. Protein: CASSPQGGFGEKLFF. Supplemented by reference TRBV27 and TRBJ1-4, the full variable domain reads EAQVTQNPRYLITVTGKKLTVTCSQNMNHEYMSWYRQDPGLGLRQIYYSMNVEVTDKGDVPEGYKVSRKEKRNFPLILESPSPNQTSLYFCASSPQGGFGEKLFFGSGTQLSVL.

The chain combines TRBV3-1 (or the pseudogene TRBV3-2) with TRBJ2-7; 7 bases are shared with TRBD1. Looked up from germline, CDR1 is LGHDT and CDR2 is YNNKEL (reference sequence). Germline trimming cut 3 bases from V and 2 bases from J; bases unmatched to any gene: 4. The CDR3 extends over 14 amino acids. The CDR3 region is CASSQWDSPYEQYF. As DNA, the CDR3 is TGTGCCAGCAGCCAGTGGGACAGTCCCTACGAGCAGTACTTC.

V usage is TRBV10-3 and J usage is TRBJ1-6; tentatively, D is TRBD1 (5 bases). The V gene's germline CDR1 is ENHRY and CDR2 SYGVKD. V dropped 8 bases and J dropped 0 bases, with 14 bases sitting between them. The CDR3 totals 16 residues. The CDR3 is CAIGAESPSYNSPLHF. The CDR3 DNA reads TGTGCCATCGGGGCGGAATCTCCCTCCTATAATTCACCCCTCCACTTT.

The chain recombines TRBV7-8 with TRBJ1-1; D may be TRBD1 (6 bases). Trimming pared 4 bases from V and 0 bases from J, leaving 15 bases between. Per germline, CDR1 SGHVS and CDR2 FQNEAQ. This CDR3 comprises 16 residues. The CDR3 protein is CASSSPDSKLNTEAFF. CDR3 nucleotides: TGTGCCAGCAGCTCGCCGGACAGCAAGTTGAACACTGAAGCTTTCTTT.

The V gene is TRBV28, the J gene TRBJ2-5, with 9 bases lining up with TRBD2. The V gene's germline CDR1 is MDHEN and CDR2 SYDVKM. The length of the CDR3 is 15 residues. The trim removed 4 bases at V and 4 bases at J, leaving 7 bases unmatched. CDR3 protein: CASSSAGGSGETQYF. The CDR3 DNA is TGTGCCAGCAGTTCAGCGGGGGGCTCCGGAGAGACCCAGTACTTC.

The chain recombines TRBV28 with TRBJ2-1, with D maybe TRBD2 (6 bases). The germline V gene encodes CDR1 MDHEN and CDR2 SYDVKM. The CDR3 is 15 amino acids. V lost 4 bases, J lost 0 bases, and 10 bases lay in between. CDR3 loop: CASSYPGSSYNEQFF. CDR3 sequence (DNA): TGTGCCAGCAGTTACCCCGGGAGCTCCTACAATGAGCAGTTCTTC.

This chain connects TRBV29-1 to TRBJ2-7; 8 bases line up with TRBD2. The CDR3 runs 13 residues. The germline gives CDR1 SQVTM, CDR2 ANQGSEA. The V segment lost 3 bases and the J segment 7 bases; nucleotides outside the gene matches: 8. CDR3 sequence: CSVDRAGGNEQYF. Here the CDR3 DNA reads TGCAGCGTTGATAGGGCGGGAGGCAATGAGCAGTACTTC.

The CDR3 is CASSLYRYFSGANVLTF. The CDR3 DNA follows: TGTGCCAGCAGCTTGTACAGGTACTTCTCTGGGGCCAACGTCCTGACTTTC. The gene calls are TRBV5-6 and TRBJ2-6; D possibly corresponds to TRBD1 (5 bases). The CDR3 covers 17 residues. Germline assignment: CDR1 SGHDT and CDR2 YYEEEE. V was trimmed by 1 base and J by 0 bases, leaving 11 bases between them.

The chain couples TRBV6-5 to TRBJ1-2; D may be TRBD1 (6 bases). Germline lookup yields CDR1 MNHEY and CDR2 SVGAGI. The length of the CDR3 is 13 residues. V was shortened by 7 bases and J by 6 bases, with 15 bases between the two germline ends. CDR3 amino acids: CASKLPNRDGYTF. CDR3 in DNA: TGTGCCAGCAAACTACCCAACAGGGATGGCTACACCTTC.

Written as DNA, the CDR3 is TGCGCCAGCACCGGGGGTCGGGGGGCCTACGAGCAGTACTTC. As protein: CASTGGRGAYEQYF. V usage is TRBV10-2 and J usage is TRBJ2-7; 7 bases line up with TRBD2. CDR1 is WSHSY and CDR2 is SAAADI in the germline V gene. V lost 7 bases, J lost 2 bases, and 8 bases stayed unmatched. This CDR3 is built from 14 residues.

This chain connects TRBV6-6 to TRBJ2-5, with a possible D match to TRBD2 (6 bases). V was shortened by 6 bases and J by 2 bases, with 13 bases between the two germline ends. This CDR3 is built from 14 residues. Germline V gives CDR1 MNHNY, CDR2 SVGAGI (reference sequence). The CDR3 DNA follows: TGTGCCAGCAGAAATGGGGGGACTCAAGAGACCCAGTACTTC. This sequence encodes CASRNGGTQETQYF.

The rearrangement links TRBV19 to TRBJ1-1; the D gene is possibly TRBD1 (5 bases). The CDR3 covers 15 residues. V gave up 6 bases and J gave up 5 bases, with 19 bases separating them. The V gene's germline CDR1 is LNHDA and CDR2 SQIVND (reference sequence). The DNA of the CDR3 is TGTGCCAGTAGCCGAACCCCCAGGGTTGGGACTGAAGCTTTCTTT. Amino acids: CASSRTPRVGTEAFF.

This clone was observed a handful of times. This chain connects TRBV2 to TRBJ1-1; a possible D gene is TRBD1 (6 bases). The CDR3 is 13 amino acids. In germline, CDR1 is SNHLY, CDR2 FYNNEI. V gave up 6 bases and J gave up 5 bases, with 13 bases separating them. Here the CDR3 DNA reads TGTGCCAGCAGACAACAGGGTGGGACTGAAGCTTTCTTT. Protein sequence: CASRQQGGTEAFF.

CDR3 amino acids: CASTRQGGPMNTEAFF. The CDR3 nucleotides are TGTGCCAGTACGAGACAGGGGGGACCGATGAACACTGAAGCTTTCTTT. V usage is TRBV19 and J usage is TRBJ1-1; 9 bases match TRBD1. Germline loops: CDR1 LNHDA, CDR2 SQIVND (reference sequence). The CDR3 length is 16 residues. V was clipped by 7 bases and J by 0 bases; unmatched bases: 9.

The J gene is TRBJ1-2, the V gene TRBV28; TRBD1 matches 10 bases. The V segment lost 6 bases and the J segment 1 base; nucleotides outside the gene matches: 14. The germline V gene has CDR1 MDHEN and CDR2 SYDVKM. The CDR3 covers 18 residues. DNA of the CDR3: TGTGCCAGCAGAAATAGACAGGGGGCTAAAACCGTTAACTATGGCTACACCTTC. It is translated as CASRNRQGAKTVNYGYTF.

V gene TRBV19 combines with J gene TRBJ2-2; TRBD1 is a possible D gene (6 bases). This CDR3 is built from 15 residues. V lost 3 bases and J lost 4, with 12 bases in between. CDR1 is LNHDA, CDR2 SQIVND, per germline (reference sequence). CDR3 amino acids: CASSISDRSTGELFF. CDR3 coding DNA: TGTGCCAGTAGTATTTCCGACAGGAGCACCGGGGAGCTGTTTTTT.

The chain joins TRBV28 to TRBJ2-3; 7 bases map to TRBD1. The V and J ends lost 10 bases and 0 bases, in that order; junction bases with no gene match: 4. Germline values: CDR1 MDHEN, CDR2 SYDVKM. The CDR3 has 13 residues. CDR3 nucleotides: TGTGCCACGGGGACAGTTAGCACAGATACGCAGTATTTT. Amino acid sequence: CATGTVSTDTQYF.

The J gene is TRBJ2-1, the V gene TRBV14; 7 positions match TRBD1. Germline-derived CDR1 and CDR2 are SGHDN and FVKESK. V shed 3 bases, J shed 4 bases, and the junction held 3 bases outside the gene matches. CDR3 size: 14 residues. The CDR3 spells CASSHTGDYNEQFF. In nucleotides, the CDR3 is TGTGCCAGCAGCCATACAGGGGATTACAATGAGCAGTTCTTC.

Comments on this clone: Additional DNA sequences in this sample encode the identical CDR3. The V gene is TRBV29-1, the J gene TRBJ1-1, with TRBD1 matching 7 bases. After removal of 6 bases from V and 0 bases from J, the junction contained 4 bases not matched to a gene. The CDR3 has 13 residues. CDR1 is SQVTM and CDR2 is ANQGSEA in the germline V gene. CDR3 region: CSVEGQMNTEAFF. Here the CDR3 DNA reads TGCAGCGTGGAGGGACAGATGAACACTGAAGCTTTCTTT.